The 26 T cell receptor beta chains below were found in one sample sequenced in a study of T cells after posttransplantation cyclophosphamide. Assay: immunoSEQ multiplex PCR; the TCRdb copy retains only in-frame clones and omits some. The data show about 30,000 clones, with none appearing a single time. Sequencing was carried out using PBMCs. These receptors all stem from a woman between 55 and 75 years old in good health, CMV-negative, and a related stem cell transplant donor.

This clone was counted between two and nine times. This sequence joins TRBV7-2 and TRBJ2-5; the match to TRBD2 covers 8 bases. Germline V gives CDR1 SGHTA, CDR2 FQGNSA. V shed 5 bases, J shed 5 bases, and the junction held 7 bases outside the gene matches. This CDR3 spans 14 amino acids. The CDR3 DNA is TGTGCCAGCAGCCGGGGGGGGGCCGGGGAGACCCAGTACTTC. This translates into CASSRGGAGETQYF.

This clone has more than one count but fewer than ten. This chain uses TRBV7-2 with TRBJ1-5, with D maybe TRBD1 (6 bases). The CDR3 runs 15 residues. Between the trimmed V and J ends, which lost 0 bases and 3 bases, there was a span of 9 bases. Germline V gives CDR1 SGHTA, CDR2 FQGNSA. CDR3 nucleotide sequence: TGTGCCAGCAGCTTAGCAGGACAGCTCAATCAGCCCCAGCATTTT. It codes for CASSLAGQLNQPQHF.

The table lists this clone with many counts. The rearrangement links TRBV24-1 to TRBJ2-1; 9 bases match TRBD1. The V gene's germline CDR1 is KGHDR and CDR2 SFDVKD. The CDR3 runs to 15 residues. Unmatched junction bases numbered 4, after V lost 1 base and J lost 7 bases. The CDR3 sequence: CATSDLQGARNEQFF. CDR3 coding DNA: TGTGCCACCAGTGATTTACAGGGGGCGCGGAATGAGCAGTTCTTC.

This clone appeared a few times. This chain links TRBV5-5 with TRBJ1-5, with 7 bases lining up with TRBD1. Germline V gives CDR1 SGHKS, CDR2 YYEKEE (reference sequence). The V gene end was trimmed by 3 bases and the J gene end by 3 bases; junction bases not matched to a gene: 9. The CDR3 extends over 16 amino acids. The DNA of the CDR3 is TGTGCCAGCAGCTATACCCAGGGACAGACCAATCAGCCCCAGCATTTT. This gives the protein CASSYTQGQTNQPQHF.

This clone has ten or more counts. This rearrangement joins TRBV2 to TRBJ1-2, with D tentatively TRBD1 (6 bases). The CDR3 is made up of 12 amino acids. V lost 5 bases and J lost 6, with 10 bases in between. The germline CDR1 and CDR2 sequences are SNHLY and FYNNEI. As DNA, the CDR3 is TGTGCCAGCAGTCAGGGGACAAATGGCTACACCTTC. Translation gives CASSQGTNGYTF.

This sequence joins TRBV5-1 and TRBJ2-3, with D unresolved. The CDR3 spans 15 residues. The V gene's germline CDR1 is SGHRS and CDR2 YFSETQ. V shed 4 bases and J shed 0 bases, with 12 bases lying between them. The CDR3 coding sequence is TGCGCCAGCAGCACTATAGCCGCTAGCACAGATACGCAGTATTTT. Translation: CASSTIAASTDTQYF.

There are many counts of this clone. The chain is built from TRBV9 and TRBJ2-1, with 8 bases matching TRBD2. V lost 4 bases to trimming and J lost 9 bases; unmatched junction nucleotides: 9. The V gene's germline CDR1 is SGDLS and CDR2 YYNGEE. CDR3 length: 14 residues. The CDR3 here is CASSSGLAMVEQFF. DNA of the CDR3: TGTGCCAGCAGCTCCGGACTAGCTATGGTTGAGCAGTTCTTC.

The rearrangement joins TRBV7-9 to TRBJ2-2; 8 positions agree with TRBD2. The germline V gene encodes CDR1 SEHNR and CDR2 FQNEAQ (reference sequence). The CDR3 extends over 13 amino acids. The trim removed 7 bases at V and 5 bases at J, leaving 3 bases unmatched. DNA of the CDR3: TGTGCCAGCAACCGGGGGGGGACCGGGGAGCTGTTTTTT. Translated: CASNRGGTGELFF. The full variable domain, its missing parts supplied by reference TRBV7-9 and TRBJ2-2, is DTGVSQNPRHKITKRGQNVTFRCDPISEHNRLYWYRQTLGQGPEFLTYFQNEAQLEKSRLLSDRFSAERPKGSFSTLEIQRTEQGDSAMYLCASNRGGTGELFFGEGSRLTVL.

This clone was counted at least ten times. V and J are TRBV27 and TRBJ2-7; the D gene is possibly TRBD2 (6 bases). Trimming left V 6 bases short and J 3 bases short, with 18 bases between. CDR1 MNHEY and CDR2 SMNVEV come from the germline V gene (reference sequence). This CDR3 contains 15 residues. In nucleotides, the CDR3 is TGTGCCAGCAGCCACCCCCGTAGTAGCGGCTACGAGCAGTACTTC. Amino acid sequence: CASSHPRSSGYEQYF.

The genes are TRBV24-1 and TRBJ2-3, with 8 bases matching TRBD1. The CDR3 runs to 13 residues. Germline CDR1 and CDR2: KGHDR and SFDVKD. V lost 8 bases and J lost 4; bases outside the gene matches: 4. The DNA of the CDR3 is TGTGCCACCAAGGACAGGGCGTCAGATACGCAGTATTTT. Encoded protein: CATKDRASDTQYF.

This clone was seen a few times. The chain uses TRBV30 and TRBJ1-5; TRBD1 matches 7 bases. In germline, CDR1 is GTSNPN, CDR2 SVGIG (reference sequence). The CDR3 is 16 amino acids. The V segment lost 3 bases and the J segment 0 bases; nucleotides outside the gene matches: 8. The CDR3, as DNA: TGTGCCTGGAGCCCAGGGACAGTTTATAGCAATCAGCCCCAGCATTTT. Translated: CAWSPGTVYSNQPQHF.

The CDR3 protein is CASSPGQGPNYGYTF. CDR3 bases: TGTGCCAGCAGTCCTGGACAGGGACCTAACTATGGCTACACCTTC. The chain has TRBV12-3 or TRBV12-4 and TRBJ1-2; the match to TRBD1 covers 8 bases. V lost 5 bases, J lost 0 bases, and 5 bases stayed unmatched. This CDR3 region has 15 residues.

This clone was seen repeatedly, ten times or more. The rearrangement uses TRBV2 and TRBJ2-2; 8 nucleotides align to TRBD2. The CDR3 length is 17 residues. The V and J ends lost 7 bases and 4 bases, in that order; junction bases with no gene match: 14. CDR1 is SNHLY and CDR2 is FYNNEI in the germline V gene. CDR3 in amino acids: CASKKALAGSSTGELFF. CDR3 coding DNA: TGTGCCAGCAAAAAGGCTTTAGCGGGGAGTTCCACCGGGGAGCTGTTTTTT.

Many counts were recorded for this clone. The chain has TRBV5-8 and TRBJ1-1, with TRBD1 as a possible D gene (5 bases). Trimming stripped 0 bases from V and 5 bases from J, with 11 bases between. Germline CDR1 is SGHTS and CDR2 is YDEGEE. The length of the CDR3 is 14 residues. In nucleotides, the CDR3 is TGTGCCAGCAGCTTGGTTCAGGGAGCAACTGAAGCTTTCTTT. This translates into CASSLVQGATEAFF.

The chain employs TRBV7-6 and TRBJ2-2; perhaps TRBD1 as D (5 bases). The length of the CDR3 is 15 residues. Germline CDR1 and CDR2: SGHVS and FNYEAQ. Trimming shortened V by 1 base and J by 5 bases, and 11 bases separated the two germline ends. CDR3 DNA: TGTGCCAGCAGCTTAGTCACGCAGGGTACCGGGGAGCTGTTTTTT. It yields the protein CASSLVTQGTGELFF.

Ten or more counts support this clone. The V and J genes are TRBV19 and TRBJ1-4, with D possibly matching TRBD1 (6 bases). CDR3 length: 16 amino acids. The V and J ends lost 5 bases and 2 bases respectively, with 15 bases between them. CDR1 is LNHDA, CDR2 SQIVND, per germline (reference sequence). In DNA form, the CDR3 reads TGTGCCAGTAGTCTACGGGGGGGGGCGACTAATGAAAAACTGTTTTTT. This sequence encodes CASSLRGGATNEKLFF. Full variable domain (rest looked up from reference TRBV19 and TRBJ1-4): DGGITQSPKYLFRKEGQNVTLSCEQNLNHDAMYWYRQDPGQGLRLIYYSQIVNDFQKGDIAEGYSVSREKKESFPLTVTSAQKNPTAFYLCASSLRGGATNEKLFFGSGTQLSVL.

This clone showed up many times. V and J are TRBV6-1 and TRBJ1-4; tentative D call: TRBD1 (5 bases). The CDR3 length is 14 residues. Trimming took off 6 bases at V and 0 bases at J, with 8 bases between the two ends. CDR1 and CDR2 from the germline V gene are MNHNS and SASEGT. In DNA form, the CDR3 reads TGTGCCAGCAGCCTCAGGGCAACTAATGAAAAACTGTTTTTT. This codes for CASSLRATNEKLFF.

The chain couples TRBV4-3 to TRBJ1-6; the match to TRBD1 covers 8 bases. Germline CDR1 LGHNA, CDR2 YSLEER. This CDR3 comprises 16 residues. With 3 bases clipped from V and 4 bases from J, the junction kept 5 bases outside the gene matches. The CDR3 sequence: CASSHLDRVYNSPLHF. The CDR3 nucleotides are TGCGCCAGCAGCCACCTGGACAGGGTGTATAATTCACCCCTCCACTTT.

This clone was counted many times. The chain combines TRBV6-6 with TRBJ1-4, with D perhaps TRBD1 (5 bases). Germline CDR1 and CDR2: MNHNY and SVGAGI (reference sequence). This CDR3 spans 14 amino acids. Trimming took off 2 bases at V and 8 bases at J, with 12 bases between the two ends. CDR3 residues: CASSYRQGGEKLFF. DNA of the CDR3: TGTGCCAGCAGTTACCGGCAGGGTGGAGAAAAACTGTTTTTT.

This clone was detected only a few times. The V and J genes are TRBV2 and TRBJ2-2; TRBD2 matches at 7 bases. CDR3 length equals 15 residues. Germline CDR1 and CDR2: SNHLY and FYNNEI. Losses at the gene ends were 10 bases for V and 4 bases for J; bases not matched to a gene: 12. The CDR3 nucleotides read TGTGCCACTCGGGGGGAACTAGCGAGCACCGGGGAGCTGTTTTTT. Protein product: CATRGELASTGELFF.

There are many counts of this clone. The rearrangement uses TRBV28 and TRBJ2-1; TRBD2 agrees at 7 bases. This CDR3 has 17 residues. The ends lost 6 bases at V and 9 bases at J; junction bases unmatched: 20. Germline V CDR1 and CDR2: MDHEN, SYDVKM. CDR3 coding DNA: TGTGCCAGCAGGAACAACTTAGGGGCTAGCGGTGTGGTTGAGCAGTTCTTC. Protein sequence: CASRNNLGASGVVEQFF.

This clone was seen repeatedly, ten times or more. The chain is built from TRBV27 and TRBJ2-7; the D gene is possibly TRBD1 (5 bases). In germline, CDR1 is MNHEY, CDR2 SMNVEV (reference sequence). V gave up 5 bases and J gave up 1 base, with 15 bases separating them. This CDR3 is built from 15 residues. The CDR3 region has the DNA TGTGCCAGCAGTCTGGACACCCACAATTCCTACGAGCAGTACTTC. Amino acid sequence: CASSLDTHNSYEQYF.

The rearrangement uses TRBV9 and TRBJ2-7, with TRBD1 matching over 9 bases. J was trimmed by 3 bases and V by 4 bases; bases with no gene match: 11. The length of the CDR3 is 16 residues. CDR1 SGDLS and CDR2 YYNGEE come from the germline V gene. CDR3 nucleotide sequence: TGTGCCAGCAGCCGGACAGGGGAGGGTTGGTACTACGAGCAGTACTTC. Translating it yields CASSRTGEGWYYEQYF.

In this sample, this clone turned up many times. The chain links TRBV4-2 to TRBJ2-2; D is perhaps TRBD1 (5 bases). The CDR3 totals 15 residues. Germline V gene sequence: CDR1 LGHNA, CDR2 YNFKEQ. Trimming shortened V by 4 bases and J by 8 bases, and 17 bases separated the two germline ends. CDR3 bases: TGTGCCAGCAGCCCCTCGCTCCAGGGAAGGGGGGAGCTGTTTTTT. Translation gives CASSPSLQGRGELFF.

This clone was seen repeatedly, ten times or more. The V call is TRBV30, the J call TRBJ1-1, with TRBD1 identical over 9 bases. The CDR3 sequence is 13 residues long. The ends lost 2 bases at V and 6 bases at J; junction bases unmatched: 4. In germline, CDR1 is GTSNPN, CDR2 SVGIG (reference sequence). CDR3 DNA: TGTGCCTGGAGTTACGGGACAGGGTCTGAAGCTTTCTTT. This sequence encodes CAWSYGTGSEAFF.

This clone showed up many times. V is TRBV6-1 and J is TRBJ2-7; TRBD1 matches at 9 bases. This CDR3 region has 14 residues. Unmatched junction bases numbered 7, after V lost 6 bases and J lost 4 bases. The V gene's germline CDR1 is MNHNS and CDR2 SASEGT. The CDR3 is CASRQYRGLYEQYF. The CDR3 bases are TGTGCCAGCAGGCAGTACAGGGGGCTGTACGAGCAGTACTTC.